The rows below give T cell receptor beta chains drawn from one sample of a study of identical twins. TCRdb re-called the 5' RACE reads with MiXCR, one entry per CDR3 protein. The profile shows hundreds of thousands of distinct CDR3 sequences, about 7.6% of them singletons. The same data also contributed to another study, on yellow fever vaccine responses in identical twins.

Specimen: PBMCs. The receptors stem from a young woman in good health. CDR3s include the opening cysteine and the closing phenylalanine or tryptophan. The order of the fields is D gene, J gene, V gene, clone size, CDR3 DNA, CDR3 protein. The D gene is left open where the match is weak. Some rows have no size entry. The others give once, few or many, or a class for an expanded clone.

D gene: TRBD2
J gene: TRBJ2-1
V gene: TRBV20-1
clone size: few
CDR3 DNA: TGCAGTGCTAGACGGTCTGCGGGGGGGCCTAATGAGCAGTTCTTC
CDR3 protein: CSARRSAGGPNEQFF

D gene: TRBD2
J gene: TRBJ2-1
V gene: TRBV29-1
clone size: many
CDR3 DNA: TGCAGCGTTGAATTAGGTACTAGCGGATACAATGAGCAGTTCTTC
CDR3 protein: CSVELGTSGYNEQFF

D gene: TRBD2
J gene: TRBJ2-7
V gene: TRBV19
clone size: NA
CDR3 DNA: TGTGCCAGTAGTCCACGGGGGGTTTCCTACGAGCAGTACTTC
CDR3 protein: CASSPRGVSYEQYF

D gene: NA
J gene: TRBJ2-1
V gene: TRBV5-1
clone size: many
CDR3 DNA: TGCGCCAGCAGCCCGGTTTCTCAAGCTGTAACATTGTGGGGACTCAGTGAGCAGTTCTTC
CDR3 protein: CASSPVSQAVTLWGLSEQFF

D gene: NA
J gene: TRBJ1-5
V gene: TRBV28
clone size: few
CDR3 DNA: TGTGCCAGCAGAGGACCCCCTCTTAGCAATCAGCCCCAGCATTTT
CDR3 protein: CASRGPPLSNQPQHF

D gene: NA
J gene: TRBJ2-3
V gene: TRBV4-2
clone size: many
CDR3 DNA: TGTGCCAGCAGCCAACCTCGCAGGAACCAGGGCACAGATACGCAGTATTTT
CDR3 protein: CASSQPRRNQGTDTQYF

D gene: NA
J gene: TRBJ2-1
V gene: TRBV12-5
clone size: few
CDR3 DNA: TGTGCTAGTGGTTTGGCCGGACGACAGTTCTTC
CDR3 protein: CASGLAGRQFF

D gene: NA
J gene: TRBJ2-2
V gene: TRBV9
clone size: NA
CDR3 DNA: TGTGCCAGCAGCGTAGGACTGTCCAGACCCATCGCGAACACCGGGGAGCTGTTTTTT
CDR3 protein: CASSVGLSRPIANTGELFF

D gene: NA
J gene: TRBJ2-1
V gene: TRBV10-3
clone size: NA
CDR3 DNA: TGTGCCATCAGTGAGTCGGGCGACAATGAGCAGTTCTTC
CDR3 protein: CAISESGDNEQFF

D gene: NA
J gene: TRBJ2-7
V gene: TRBV27
clone size: few
CDR3 DNA: TGTGCCAGCAGTACATCTGGGAACTACGAGCAGTACTTC
CDR3 protein: CASSTSGNYEQYF

D gene: NA
J gene: TRBJ1-1
V gene: TRBV20-1
clone size: few
CDR3 DNA: TGCAGTGCTAGCGAAAGGGGGGCCGCGGGCACTGAAGCTTTCTTT
CDR3 protein: CSASERGAAGTEAFF

D gene: NA
J gene: TRBJ2-7
V gene: TRBV10-2
clone size: NA
CDR3 DNA: TGCGCCACCCAGGGACGGGGCATGAGGTCCTACGAGCAGTACTTC
CDR3 protein: CATQGRGMRSYEQYF

D gene: NA
J gene: TRBJ1-2
V gene: TRBV7-9
clone size: NA
CDR3 DNA: TGTGCCAGCAGCTTAGCAGGGCAAGCCCATGGCTACACCTTC
CDR3 protein: CASSLAGQAHGYTF

D gene: NA
J gene: TRBJ1-1
V gene: TRBV4-1
clone size: NA
CDR3 DNA: TGCGCCAGCAGCCAACCTAACCTGGCGGCGTTGGACACTGAAGCTTTCTTT
CDR3 protein: CASSQPNLAALDTEAFF

D gene: TRBD1
J gene: TRBJ1-6
V gene: TRBV2
clone size: NA
CDR3 DNA: TGTGCCAGCAGTGAAGAGGCGGGACAGGTCGGTTCACCCCTCCACTTT
CDR3 protein: CASSEEAGQVGSPLHF

D gene: TRBD2
J gene: TRBJ2-7
V gene: TRBV20-1
clone size: many
CDR3 DNA: TGCAGTGCTAGGGGGATCGAGACTAGCGGGTACTCCTACGAGCAGTACTTC
CDR3 protein: CSARGIETSGYSYEQYF

D gene: NA
J gene: TRBJ2-5
V gene: TRBV18
clone size: few
CDR3 DNA: TGTGCCAGCTCACCAGCCACAGGAAGAGAGACCCAGTACTTC
CDR3 protein: CASSPATGRETQYF

D gene: NA
J gene: TRBJ2-5
V gene: TRBV10-3
clone size: NA
CDR3 DNA: TGTGCCAGCCGGGACCACACCCAAGAGACCCAGTACTTC
CDR3 protein: CASRDHTQETQYF

D gene: NA
J gene: TRBJ2-5
V gene: TRBV7-2
clone size: few
CDR3 DNA: TGTGCCAGCAGCTTAATGGCAGACCGAGAGACCCAGTACTTC
CDR3 protein: CASSLMADRETQYF

D gene: NA
J gene: TRBJ1-1
V gene: TRBV20-1
clone size: many
CDR3 DNA: TGCAGTGCTCGGAACCATCAAGGGAACACTGAAGCTTTCTTT
CDR3 protein: CSARNHQGNTEAFF

D gene: TRBD2
J gene: TRBJ2-1
V gene: TRBV4-1
clone size: NA
CDR3 DNA: TGCGCCAGCAGCCAAGGAAGCGGGGGGGCCGATGAGCAGTTCTTC
CDR3 protein: CASSQGSGGADEQFF

D gene: TRBD1
J gene: TRBJ1-5
V gene: TRBV10-3
clone size: many
CDR3 DNA: TGTGCCATCAGTGAGGGACAGGGAGGAGGGAATCAGCCCCAGCATTTT
CDR3 protein: CAISEGQGGGNQPQHF

D gene: TRBD1
J gene: TRBJ2-6
V gene: TRBV2
clone size: NA
CDR3 DNA: TGTGCCAGCAGGCTCCGGGACAGGGGGCCCCGCTCTGGGGCCAACGTCCTGACTTTC
CDR3 protein: CASRLRDRGPRSGANVLTF

D gene: NA
J gene: TRBJ2-1
V gene: TRBV20-1
clone size: NA
CDR3 DNA: TGCAGTGCCAGAAGGCTCGGGGAAGACTCCTACAATGAGCAGTTCTTC
CDR3 protein: CSARRLGEDSYNEQFF

D gene: NA
J gene: TRBJ1-5
V gene: TRBV27
clone size: many
CDR3 DNA: TGTGCCAGCAGTTTTGGGCATACTGTCAATCAGCCCCAGCATTTT
CDR3 protein: CASSFGHTVNQPQHF

D gene: TRBD2
J gene: TRBJ2-3
V gene: TRBV6-1
clone size: few
CDR3 DNA: TGTGCCAGCAGTCCTCTGGTAGCGGGAGGGCCGGATACGCAGTATTTT
CDR3 protein: CASSPLVAGGPDTQYF

D gene: NA
J gene: TRBJ2-5
V gene: TRBV3-1
clone size: NA
CDR3 DNA: TGTGCCAGCAGCCAAGATGGGGGCAGGGGAGAGACCCAGTACTTC
CDR3 protein: CASSQDGGRGETQYF

D gene: NA
J gene: TRBJ2-5
V gene: TRBV5-1
clone size: NA
CDR3 DNA: TGCGCCAGCAGCGCCTTCCGACTAGAAGAGACCCAGTACTTC
CDR3 protein: CASSAFRLEETQYF

D gene: NA
J gene: TRBJ2-6
V gene: TRBV29-1
clone size: NA
CDR3 DNA: TGCAGCGTCGCACTAAGGTGGGCAGCTAACTTTGGGGCCAACGTCCTGACTTTC
CDR3 protein: CSVALRWAANFGANVLTF

D gene: NA
J gene: TRBJ2-1
V gene: TRBV20-1
clone size: few
CDR3 DNA: TGCAGTGCCACAGGACAGAGAGATAGCAATGAGCAGTTCTTC
CDR3 protein: CSATGQRDSNEQFF

D gene: NA
J gene: TRBJ1-1
V gene: TRBV5-1
clone size: NA
CDR3 DNA: TGCGCCAGCAGCTTGGTGATAGGGGGGAACACTGAAGCTTTCTTT
CDR3 protein: CASSLVIGGNTEAFF

D gene: NA
J gene: TRBJ2-1
V gene: TRBV20-1
clone size: NA
CDR3 DNA: TGCTGTGCTAGAGATCCAGGGGGTAGCGGGGCTTCCTACAATGAGCAGTTCTTC
CDR3 protein: CCARDPGGSGASYNEQFF

D gene: TRBD1
J gene: TRBJ2-7
V gene: TRBV28
clone size: few
CDR3 DNA: TGTGCCAGCAGTTTCGGTCCGACAGGGGCCCCCTACGAGCAGTACTTC
CDR3 protein: CASSFGPTGAPYEQYF

D gene: TRBD2
J gene: TRBJ2-1
V gene: TRBV7-6
clone size: NA
CDR3 DNA: TGTGCCAGCAGCTTATCACTAGCGGGGTACTACAATGAGCAGTTCTTC
CDR3 protein: CASSLSLAGYYNEQFF

D gene: NA
J gene: TRBJ1-4
V gene: TRBV20-1
clone size: few
CDR3 DNA: TGCAGTGCTCCTTCCCTGGGGGCGGGTGGAGAAAAACTGTTTTTT
CDR3 protein: CSAPSLGAGGEKLFF

D gene: TRBD1
J gene: TRBJ2-7
V gene: TRBV29-1
clone size: many
CDR3 DNA: TGCAGCGTTGCGAAAGGGGGCAACTACGAGCAGTACTTC
CDR3 protein: CSVAKGGNYEQYF

D gene: NA
J gene: TRBJ2-2
V gene: TRBV9
clone size: NA
CDR3 DNA: TGTGCCAGCAGTAGCGGAGCAGGTGGGGAGCTGTTTTTT
CDR3 protein: CASSSGAGGELFF

D gene: NA
J gene: TRBJ1-1
V gene: TRBV5-1
clone size: many
CDR3 DNA: TGCGCCAGCAGCACCCTACAGGGAGGGACCACTGAAGCTTTCTTT
CDR3 protein: CASSTLQGGTTEAFF

D gene: TRBD2
J gene: TRBJ2-2
V gene: TRBV6-1
clone size: NA
CDR3 DNA: TGTGCCAGCGGGGCTAGCGGGTACGGGGAGCTGTTTTTT
CDR3 protein: CASGASGYGELFF

D gene: NA
J gene: TRBJ1-5
V gene: TRBV12-3/TRBV12-4
clone size: many
CDR3 DNA: TGTGCCAGCAAATACGGACGGCAGCCCCAGCATTTT
CDR3 protein: CASKYGRQPQHF

D gene: TRBD1
J gene: TRBJ2-1
V gene: TRBV11-2
clone size: few
CDR3 DNA: TGTGCCAGCAGCTTAGGGGGGCTGGGGGACAGGGGGCACAATGAGCAGTTCTTC
CDR3 protein: CASSLGGLGDRGHNEQFF

D gene: NA
J gene: TRBJ2-5
V gene: TRBV5-5
clone size: many
CDR3 DNA: TGTGCCAGCAGCTTGTGGGGGGAGACCCAGTACTTC
CDR3 protein: CASSLWGETQYF

D gene: TRBD2
J gene: TRBJ2-1
V gene: TRBV20-1
clone size: many
CDR3 DNA: TGCAGTGCTAGAGGTAGTAGCGGGAGGGCCTCCTACAATGAGCAGTTCTTC
CDR3 protein: CSARGSSGRASYNEQFF